This T cell receptor (beta chain) appears in the sequencing data of a study of blood T cell repertoires in COVID-19. As processed by the authors: Researchers report that nucleated cell counts were estimated from reference gene primer amplification. The protocol was immunoSEQ multiplex PCR, while the TCRdb copy is restricted to in-frame clones and leaves out a portion. V, J and clone size were drawn from that table, and D and trimming were deduced from the DNA. Of around 70,000 clones in the sample, around nine tenths are singletons; the top ten hold 1.5% to 2.5%. The receptor comes from a woman aged 80 or over with active or convalescent COVID-19. What was sequenced was peripheral blood.

The CDR3 sequence: CASSIGHEEKLFF. The CDR3 DNA follows: TGCGCCAGCAGCATAGGACATGAAGAAAAACTGTTTTTT. The chain couples TRBV5-1 to TRBJ1-4; D is perhaps TRBD1 (5 bases). V was cut by 4 bases and J by 8 bases, with 12 bases left in between. The CDR3 is 13 residues long. From germline, CDR1 is SGHRS and CDR2 YFSETQ. Full variable domain (outside the CDR3, taken from reference TRBV5-1 and TRBJ1-4): KAGVTQTPRYLIKTRGQQVTLSCSPISGHRSVSWYQQTPGQGLQFLFEYFSETQRNKGNFPGRFSGRQFSNSRSEMNVSTLELGDSALYLCASSIGHEEKLFFGSGTQLSVL.